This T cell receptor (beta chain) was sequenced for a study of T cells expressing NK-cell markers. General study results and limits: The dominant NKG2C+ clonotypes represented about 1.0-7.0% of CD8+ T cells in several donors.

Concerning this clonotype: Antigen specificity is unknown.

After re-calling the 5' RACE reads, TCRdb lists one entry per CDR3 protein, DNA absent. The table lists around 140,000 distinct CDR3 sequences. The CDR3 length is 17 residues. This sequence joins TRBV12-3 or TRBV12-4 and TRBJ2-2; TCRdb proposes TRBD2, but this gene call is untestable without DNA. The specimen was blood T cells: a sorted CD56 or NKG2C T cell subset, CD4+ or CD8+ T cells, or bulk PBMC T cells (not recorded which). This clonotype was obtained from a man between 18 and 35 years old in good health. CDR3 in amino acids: CASSSTSGAARAGELFF.